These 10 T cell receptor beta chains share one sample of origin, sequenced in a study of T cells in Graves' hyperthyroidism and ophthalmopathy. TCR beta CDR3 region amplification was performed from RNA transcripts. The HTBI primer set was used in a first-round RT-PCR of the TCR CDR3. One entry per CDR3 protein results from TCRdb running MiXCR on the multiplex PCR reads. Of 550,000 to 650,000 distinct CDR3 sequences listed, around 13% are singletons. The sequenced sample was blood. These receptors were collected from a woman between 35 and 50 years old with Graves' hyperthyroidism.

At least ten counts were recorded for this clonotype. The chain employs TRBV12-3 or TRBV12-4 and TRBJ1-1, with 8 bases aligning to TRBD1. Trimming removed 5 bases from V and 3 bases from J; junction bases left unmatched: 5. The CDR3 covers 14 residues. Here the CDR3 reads CASSLRGQDTEAFF. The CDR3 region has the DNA TGTGCCAGCAGTCTCAGGGGGCAGGACACTGAAGCTTTCTTT.

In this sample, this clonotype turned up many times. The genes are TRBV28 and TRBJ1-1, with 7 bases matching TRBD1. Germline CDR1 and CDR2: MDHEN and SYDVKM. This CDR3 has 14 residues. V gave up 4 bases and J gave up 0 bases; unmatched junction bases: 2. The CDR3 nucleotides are TGTGCCAGCAGTTGGGGACAGATGAACACTGAAGCTTTCTTT. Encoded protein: CASSWGQMNTEAFF.

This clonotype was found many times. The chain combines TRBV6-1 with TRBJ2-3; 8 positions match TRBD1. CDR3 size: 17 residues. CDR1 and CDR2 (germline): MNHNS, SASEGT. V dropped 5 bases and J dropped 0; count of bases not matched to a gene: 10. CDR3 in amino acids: CASSYADRDSSTDTQYF. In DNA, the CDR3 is TGTGCCAGCAGTTACGCGGACAGGGATTCCAGCACAGATACGCAGTATTTT.

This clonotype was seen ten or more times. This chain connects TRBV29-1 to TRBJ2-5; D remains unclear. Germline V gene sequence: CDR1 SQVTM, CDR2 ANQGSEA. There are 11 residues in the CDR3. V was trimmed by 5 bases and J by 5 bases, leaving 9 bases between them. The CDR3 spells CSVRVGETQYF. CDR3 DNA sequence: TGCAGCGTTCGGGTGGGCGAGACCCAGTACTTC.

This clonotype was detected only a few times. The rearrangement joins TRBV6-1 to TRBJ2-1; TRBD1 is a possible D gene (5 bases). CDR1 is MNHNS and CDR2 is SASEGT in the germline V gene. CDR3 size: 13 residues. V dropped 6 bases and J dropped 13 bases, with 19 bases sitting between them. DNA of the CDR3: TGTGCCAGCAGCGAATTCCTCTGGGGCCTACAGTTCTTC. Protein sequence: CASSEFLWGLQFF.

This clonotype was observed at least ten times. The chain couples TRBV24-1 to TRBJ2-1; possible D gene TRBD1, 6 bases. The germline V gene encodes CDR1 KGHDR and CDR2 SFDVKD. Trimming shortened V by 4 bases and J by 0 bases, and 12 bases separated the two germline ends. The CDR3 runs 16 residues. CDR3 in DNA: TGTGCCACCAGTGACCCCAGGGGTAACTCCTACAATGAGCAGTTCTTC. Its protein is CATSDPRGNSYNEQFF.

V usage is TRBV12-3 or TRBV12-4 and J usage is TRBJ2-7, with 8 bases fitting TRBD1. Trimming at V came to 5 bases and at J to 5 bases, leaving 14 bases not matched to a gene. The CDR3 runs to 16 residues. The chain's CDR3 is CASSTGTGPGQNEQYF. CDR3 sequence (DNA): TGTGCCAGCAGTACCGGGACAGGTCCTGGACAGAACGAGCAGTACTTC.

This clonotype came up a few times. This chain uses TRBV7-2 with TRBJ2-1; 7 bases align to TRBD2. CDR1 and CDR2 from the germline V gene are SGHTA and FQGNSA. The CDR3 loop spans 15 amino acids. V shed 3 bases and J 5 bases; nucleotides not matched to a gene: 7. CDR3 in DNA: TGTGCCAGCAGCTTGTTCTGGACTAGAAACAATGAGCAGTTCTTC. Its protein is CASSLFWTRNNEQFF.

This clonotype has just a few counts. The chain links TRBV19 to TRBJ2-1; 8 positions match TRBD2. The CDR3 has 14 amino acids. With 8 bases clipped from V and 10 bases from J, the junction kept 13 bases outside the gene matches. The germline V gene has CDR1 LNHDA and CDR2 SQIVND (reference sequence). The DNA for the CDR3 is TGTGCCAGTCAACCCACGGGGGGGCCACGGGAGCAGTTCTTC. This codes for CASQPTGGPREQFF.

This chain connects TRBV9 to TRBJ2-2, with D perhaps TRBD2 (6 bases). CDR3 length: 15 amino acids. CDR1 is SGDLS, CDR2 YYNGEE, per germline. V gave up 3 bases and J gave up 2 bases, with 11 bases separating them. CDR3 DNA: TGTGCCAGCAGCGCCCCGGGACTCAACACCGGGGAGCTGTTTTTT. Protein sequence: CASSAPGLNTGELFF.